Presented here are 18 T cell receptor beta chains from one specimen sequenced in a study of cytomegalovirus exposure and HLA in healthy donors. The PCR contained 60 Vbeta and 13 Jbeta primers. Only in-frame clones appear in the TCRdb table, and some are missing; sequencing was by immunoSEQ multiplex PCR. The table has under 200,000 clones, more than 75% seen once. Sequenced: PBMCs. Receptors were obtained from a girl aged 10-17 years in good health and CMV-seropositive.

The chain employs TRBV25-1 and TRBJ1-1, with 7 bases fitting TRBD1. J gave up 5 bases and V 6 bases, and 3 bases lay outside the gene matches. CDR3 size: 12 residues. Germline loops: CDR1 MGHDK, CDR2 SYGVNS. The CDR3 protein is CASRQGWTEAFF. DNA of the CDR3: TGTGCCAGCAGACAGGGGTGGACTGAAGCTTTCTTT.

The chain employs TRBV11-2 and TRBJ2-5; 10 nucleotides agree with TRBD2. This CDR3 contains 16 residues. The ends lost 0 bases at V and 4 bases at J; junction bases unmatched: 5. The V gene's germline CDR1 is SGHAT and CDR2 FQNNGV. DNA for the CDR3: TGTGCCAGCAGCTTAGATCGACTAGCGGGTGGAGAGACCCAGTACTTC. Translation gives CASSLDRLAGGETQYF.

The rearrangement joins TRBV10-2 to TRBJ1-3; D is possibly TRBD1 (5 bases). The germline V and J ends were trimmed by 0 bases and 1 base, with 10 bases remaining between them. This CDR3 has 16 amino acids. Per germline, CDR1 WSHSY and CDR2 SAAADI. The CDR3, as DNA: TGCGCCAGCAGTGAGTCGGGACTCGATTCTGGAAACACCATATATTTT. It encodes CASSESGLDSGNTIYF.

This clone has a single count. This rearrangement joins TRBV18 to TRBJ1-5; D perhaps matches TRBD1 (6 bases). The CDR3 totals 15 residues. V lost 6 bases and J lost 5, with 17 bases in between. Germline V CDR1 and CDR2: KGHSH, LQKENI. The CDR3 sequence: CASSGSGTLYQPQHF. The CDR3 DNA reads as TGTGCCAGCTCCGGGTCCGGGACACTTTATCAGCCCCAGCATTTT.

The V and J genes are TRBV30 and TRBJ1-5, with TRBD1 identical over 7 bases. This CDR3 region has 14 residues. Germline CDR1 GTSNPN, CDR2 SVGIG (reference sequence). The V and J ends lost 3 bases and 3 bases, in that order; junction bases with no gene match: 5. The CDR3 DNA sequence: TGTGCCTGGAGCCCGGGACAGTACAATCAGCCCCAGCATTTT. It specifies CAWSPGQYNQPQHF.

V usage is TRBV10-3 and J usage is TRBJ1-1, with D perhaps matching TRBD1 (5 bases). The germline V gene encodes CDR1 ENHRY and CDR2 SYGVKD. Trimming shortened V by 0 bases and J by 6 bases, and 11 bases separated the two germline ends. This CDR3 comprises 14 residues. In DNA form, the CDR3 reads TGTGCCATCAGTGAGTCAGGAGGAGGGGCTGAAGCTTTCTTT. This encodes CAISESGGGAEAFF.

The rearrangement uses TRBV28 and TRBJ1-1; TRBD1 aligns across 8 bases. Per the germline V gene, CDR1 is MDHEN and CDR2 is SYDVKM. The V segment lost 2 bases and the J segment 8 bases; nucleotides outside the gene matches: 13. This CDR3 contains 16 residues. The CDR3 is CASSLVGTDREGEAFF. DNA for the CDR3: TGTGCCAGCAGTTTAGTGGGGACGGACAGGGAAGGCGAAGCTTTCTTT. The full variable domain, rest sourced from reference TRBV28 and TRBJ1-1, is DVKVTQSSRYLVKRTGEKVFLECVQDMDHENMFWYRQDPGLGLRLIYFSYDVKMKEKGDIPEGYSVSREKKERFSLILESASTNQTSMYLCASSLVGTDREGEAFFGQGTRLTVV.

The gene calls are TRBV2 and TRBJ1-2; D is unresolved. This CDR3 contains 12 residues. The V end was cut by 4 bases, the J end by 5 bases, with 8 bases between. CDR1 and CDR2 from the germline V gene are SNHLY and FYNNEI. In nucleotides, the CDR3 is TGTGCCAGCAGTGCCAGAAAATATGGCTACACCTTC. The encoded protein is CASSARKYGYTF.

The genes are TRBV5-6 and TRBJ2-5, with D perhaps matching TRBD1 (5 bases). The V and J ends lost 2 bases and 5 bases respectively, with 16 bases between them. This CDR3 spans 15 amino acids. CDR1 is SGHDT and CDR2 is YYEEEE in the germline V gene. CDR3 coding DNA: TGTGCCAGCAGCTTTGGAAGGGGTGGTATGGAGACCCAGTACTTC. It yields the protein CASSFGRGGMETQYF.

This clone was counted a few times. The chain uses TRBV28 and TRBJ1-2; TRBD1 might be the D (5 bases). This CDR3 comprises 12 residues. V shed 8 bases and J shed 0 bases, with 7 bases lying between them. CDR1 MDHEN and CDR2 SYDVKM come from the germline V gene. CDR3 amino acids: CASGAANYGYTF. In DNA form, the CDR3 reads TGTGCCAGCGGGGCAGCTAACTATGGCTACACCTTC.

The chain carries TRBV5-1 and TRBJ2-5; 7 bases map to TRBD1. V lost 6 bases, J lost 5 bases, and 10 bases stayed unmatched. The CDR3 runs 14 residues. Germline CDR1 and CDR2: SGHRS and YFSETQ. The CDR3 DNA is TGCGCCAGCAATTACAGGGGTGCCGGCGAGACCCAGTACTTC. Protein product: CASNYRGAGETQYF.

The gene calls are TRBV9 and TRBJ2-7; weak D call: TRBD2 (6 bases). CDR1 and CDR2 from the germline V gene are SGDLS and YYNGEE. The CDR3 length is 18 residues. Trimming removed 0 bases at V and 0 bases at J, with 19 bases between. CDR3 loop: CASSVDIGTGLSSYEQYF. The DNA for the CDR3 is TGTGCCAGCAGCGTAGACATAGGAACAGGACTAAGCTCCTACGAGCAGTACTTC.

As DNA, the CDR3 is TGTGCCAGCAGCTTAGTGAGGATAGCGGAAGATGTGGATACGCAGTATTTT. Translating it yields CASSLVRIAEDVDTQYF. The chain is built from TRBV7-9 and TRBJ2-3, with D perhaps matching TRBD2 (6 bases). This CDR3 region has 17 residues. CDR1 SEHNR and CDR2 FQNEAQ come from the germline V gene (reference sequence). V lost 1 base and J 6 bases, leaving 20 bases between the germline ends.

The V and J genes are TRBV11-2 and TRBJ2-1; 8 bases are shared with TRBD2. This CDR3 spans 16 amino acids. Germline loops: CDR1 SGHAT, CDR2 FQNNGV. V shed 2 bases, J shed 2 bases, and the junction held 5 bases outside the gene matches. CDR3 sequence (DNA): TGTGCCAGCAGCTTAACTAGCGGAAGAACCTACAATGAGCAGTTCTTC. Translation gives CASSLTSGRTYNEQFF.

The CDR3 nucleotides read TGTGCCAGCAGCCCTCCCGGGACAGGGCTTGGCTACACCTTC. This encodes CASSPPGTGLGYTF. This chain joins TRBV4-2 and TRBJ1-2; 9 bases are shared with TRBD1. The V and J ends lost 4 bases and 7 bases, in that order; junction bases with no gene match: 7. CDR3 length equals 14 residues. Looked up from germline, CDR1 is LGHNA and CDR2 is YNFKEQ.

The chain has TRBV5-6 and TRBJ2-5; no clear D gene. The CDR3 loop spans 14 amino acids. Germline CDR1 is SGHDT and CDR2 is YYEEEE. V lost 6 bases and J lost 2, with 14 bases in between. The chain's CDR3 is CASNRLGRQETQYF. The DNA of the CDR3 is TGTGCCAGCAACCGCCTTGGCAGGCAAGAGACCCAGTACTTC.

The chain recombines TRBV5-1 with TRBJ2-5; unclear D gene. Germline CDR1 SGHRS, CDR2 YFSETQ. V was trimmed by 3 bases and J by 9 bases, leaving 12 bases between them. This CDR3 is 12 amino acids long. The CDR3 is CASSSPPEAQYF. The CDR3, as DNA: TGCGCCAGCAGCTCACCCCCTGAGGCCCAGTACTTC. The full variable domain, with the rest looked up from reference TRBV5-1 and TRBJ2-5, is KAGVTQTPRYLIKTRGQQVTLSCSPISGHRSVSWYQQTPGQGLQFLFEYFSETQRNKGNFPGRFSGRQFSNSRSEMNVSTLELGDSALYLCASSSPPEAQYFGPGTRLLVL.

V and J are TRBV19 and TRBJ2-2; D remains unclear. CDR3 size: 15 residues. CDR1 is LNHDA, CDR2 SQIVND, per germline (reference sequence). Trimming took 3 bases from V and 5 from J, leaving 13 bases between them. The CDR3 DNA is TGTGCCAGTAGTATCCCCCCAGTACCAACCGGGGAGCTGTTTTTT. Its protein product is CASSIPPVPTGELFF.